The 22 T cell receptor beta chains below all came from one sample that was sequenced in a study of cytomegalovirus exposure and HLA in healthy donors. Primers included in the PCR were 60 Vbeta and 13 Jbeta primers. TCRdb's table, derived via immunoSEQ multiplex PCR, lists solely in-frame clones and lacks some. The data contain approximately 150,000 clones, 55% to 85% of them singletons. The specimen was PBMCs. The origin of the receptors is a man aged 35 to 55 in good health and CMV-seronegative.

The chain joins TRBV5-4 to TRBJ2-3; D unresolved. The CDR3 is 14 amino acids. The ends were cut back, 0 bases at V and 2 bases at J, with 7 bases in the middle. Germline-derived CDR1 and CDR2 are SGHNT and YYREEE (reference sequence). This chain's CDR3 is CASSLELFTDTQYF. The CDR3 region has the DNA TGTGCCAGCAGCTTGGAGCTATTCACAGATACGCAGTATTTT.

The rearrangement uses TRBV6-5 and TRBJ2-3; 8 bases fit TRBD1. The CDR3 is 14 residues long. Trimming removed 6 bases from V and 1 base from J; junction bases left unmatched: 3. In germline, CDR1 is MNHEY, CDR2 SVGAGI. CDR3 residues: CASSRGPRTDTQYF. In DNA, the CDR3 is TGTGCCAGCAGCAGGGGGCCTCGCACAGATACGCAGTATTTT.

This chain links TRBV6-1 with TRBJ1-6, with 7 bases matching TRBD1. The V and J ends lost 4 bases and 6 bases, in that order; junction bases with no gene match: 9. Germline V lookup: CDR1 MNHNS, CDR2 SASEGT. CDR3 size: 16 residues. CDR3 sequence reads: CASSAPNRGGNSPLHF. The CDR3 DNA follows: TGTGCCAGCAGTGCACCCAACAGGGGTGGTAATTCACCCCTCCACTTT.

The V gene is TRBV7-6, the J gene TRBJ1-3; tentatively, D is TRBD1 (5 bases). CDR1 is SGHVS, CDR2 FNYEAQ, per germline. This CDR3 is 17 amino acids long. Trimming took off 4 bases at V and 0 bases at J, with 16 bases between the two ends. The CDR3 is CASSSPRHRSSGNTIYF. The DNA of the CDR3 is TGTGCCAGCAGCTCGCCCCGGCACAGGTCCTCTGGAAACACCATATATTTT.

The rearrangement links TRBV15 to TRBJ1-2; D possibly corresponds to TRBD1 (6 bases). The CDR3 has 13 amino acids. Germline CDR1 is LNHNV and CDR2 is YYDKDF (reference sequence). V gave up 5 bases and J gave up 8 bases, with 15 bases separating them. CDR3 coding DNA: TGTGCCACCAGCCCCCAGAGGGGGTACGGCTACACCTTC. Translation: CATSPQRGYGYTF. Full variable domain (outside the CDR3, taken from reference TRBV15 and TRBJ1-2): DAMVIQNPRYQVTQFGKPVTLSCSQTLNHNVMYWYQQKSSQAPKLLFHYYDKDFNNEADTPDNFQSRRPNTSFCFLDIRSPGLGDTAMYLCATSPQRGYGYTFGSGTRLTVV.

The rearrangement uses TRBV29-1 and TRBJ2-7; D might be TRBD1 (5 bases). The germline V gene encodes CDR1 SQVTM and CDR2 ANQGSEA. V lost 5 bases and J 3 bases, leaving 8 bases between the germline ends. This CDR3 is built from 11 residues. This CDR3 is CSVNRNYEQYF. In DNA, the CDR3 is TGCAGCGTTAACAGGAACTACGAGCAGTACTTC.

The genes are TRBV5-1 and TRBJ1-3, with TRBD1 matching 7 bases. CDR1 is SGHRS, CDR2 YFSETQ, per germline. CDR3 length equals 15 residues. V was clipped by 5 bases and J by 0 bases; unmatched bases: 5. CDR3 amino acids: CASSWGQFSGNTIYF. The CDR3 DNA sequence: TGCGCCAGCAGTTGGGGACAGTTCTCTGGAAACACCATATATTTT. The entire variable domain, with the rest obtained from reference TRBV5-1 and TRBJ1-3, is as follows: KAGVTQTPRYLIKTRGQQVTLSCSPISGHRSVSWYQQTPGQGLQFLFEYFSETQRNKGNFPGRFSGRQFSNSRSEMNVSTLELGDSALYLCASSWGQFSGNTIYFGEGSWLTVV.

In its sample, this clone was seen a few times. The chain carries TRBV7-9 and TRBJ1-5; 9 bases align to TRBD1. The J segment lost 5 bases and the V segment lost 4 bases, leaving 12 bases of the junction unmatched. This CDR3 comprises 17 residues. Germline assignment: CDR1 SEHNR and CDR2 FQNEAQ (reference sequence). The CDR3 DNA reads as TGTGCCAGCAGCTCTAACCCTACAGGGGGCAAGGATCAGCCCCAGCATTTT. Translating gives CASSSNPTGGKDQPQHF.

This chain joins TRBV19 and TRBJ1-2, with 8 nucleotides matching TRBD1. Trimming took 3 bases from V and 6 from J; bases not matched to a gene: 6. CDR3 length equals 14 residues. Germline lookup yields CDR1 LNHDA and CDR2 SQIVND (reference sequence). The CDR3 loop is CASSMLAGGDGYTF. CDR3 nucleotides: TGTGCCAGTAGTATGCTCGCAGGGGGCGATGGCTACACCTTC. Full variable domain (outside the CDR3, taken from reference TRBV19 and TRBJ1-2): DGGITQSPKYLFRKEGQNVTLSCEQNLNHDAMYWYRQDPGQGLRLIYYSQIVNDFQKGDIAEGYSVSREKKESFPLTVTSAQKNPTAFYLCASSMLAGGDGYTFGSGTRLTVV.

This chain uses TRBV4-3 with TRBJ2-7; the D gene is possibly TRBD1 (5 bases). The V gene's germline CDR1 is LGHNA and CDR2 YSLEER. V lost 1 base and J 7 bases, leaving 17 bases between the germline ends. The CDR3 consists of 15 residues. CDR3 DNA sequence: TGCGCCAGCAGCCAAGTTCGGGCAGGGCTGGGAGAGCAGTACTTC. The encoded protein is CASSQVRAGLGEQYF.

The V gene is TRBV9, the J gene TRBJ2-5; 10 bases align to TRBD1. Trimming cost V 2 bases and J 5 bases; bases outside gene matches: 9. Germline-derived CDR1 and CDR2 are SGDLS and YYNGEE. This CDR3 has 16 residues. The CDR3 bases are TGTGCCAGCAGCGTTGATTTGACAGGGGGCTATGAGACCCAGTACTTC. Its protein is CASSVDLTGGYETQYF.

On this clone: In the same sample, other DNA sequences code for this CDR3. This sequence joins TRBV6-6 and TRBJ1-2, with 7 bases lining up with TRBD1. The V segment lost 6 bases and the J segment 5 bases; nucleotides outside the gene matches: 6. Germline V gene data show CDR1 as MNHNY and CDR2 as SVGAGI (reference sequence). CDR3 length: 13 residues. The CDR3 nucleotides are TGTGCCAGCAGCCAGACAGGGAGGTATGGCTACACCTTC. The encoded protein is CASSQTGRYGYTF.

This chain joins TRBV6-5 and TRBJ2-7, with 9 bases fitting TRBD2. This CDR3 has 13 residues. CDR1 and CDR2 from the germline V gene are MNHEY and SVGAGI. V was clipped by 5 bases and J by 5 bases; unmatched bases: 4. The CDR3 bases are TGTGCCAGCAGTGTTAGCGGGAGCCACGAGCAGTACTTC. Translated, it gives CASSVSGSHEQYF.

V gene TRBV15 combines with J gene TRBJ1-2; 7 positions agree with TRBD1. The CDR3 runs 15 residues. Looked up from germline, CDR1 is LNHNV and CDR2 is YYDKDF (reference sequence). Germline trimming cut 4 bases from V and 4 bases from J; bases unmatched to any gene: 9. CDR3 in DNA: TGTGCCACCAGCAAAGGACAGGAACCGTCCTATGGCTACACCTTC. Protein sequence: CATSKGQEPSYGYTF.

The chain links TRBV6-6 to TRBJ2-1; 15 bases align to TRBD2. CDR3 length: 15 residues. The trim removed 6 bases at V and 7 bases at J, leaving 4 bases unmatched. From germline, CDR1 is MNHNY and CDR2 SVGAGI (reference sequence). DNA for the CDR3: TGTGCCAGCAGATCAGGGACTAGCGGGAGGAATGAGCAGTTCTTC. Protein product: CASRSGTSGRNEQFF.

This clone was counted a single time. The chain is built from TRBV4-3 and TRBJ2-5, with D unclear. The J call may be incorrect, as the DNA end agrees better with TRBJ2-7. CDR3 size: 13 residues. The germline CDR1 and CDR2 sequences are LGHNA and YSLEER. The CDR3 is CASSPTGLTEQYF. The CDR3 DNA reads TGCGCCAGCAGCCCCACCGGGTTGACCGAGCAGTACTTC.

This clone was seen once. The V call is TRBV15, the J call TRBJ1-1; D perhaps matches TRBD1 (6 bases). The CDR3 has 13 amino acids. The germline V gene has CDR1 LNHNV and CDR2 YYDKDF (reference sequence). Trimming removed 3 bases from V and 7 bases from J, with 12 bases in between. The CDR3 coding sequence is TGTGCCACCAGCAGCAGGGGCGTGGGTGAAGCTTTCTTT. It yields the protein CATSSRGVGEAFF.

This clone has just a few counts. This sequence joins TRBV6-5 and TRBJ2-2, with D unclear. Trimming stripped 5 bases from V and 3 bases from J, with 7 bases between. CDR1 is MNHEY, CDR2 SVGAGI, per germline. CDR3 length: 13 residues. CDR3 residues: CASSVAYTGELFF. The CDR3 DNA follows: TGTGCCAGCAGTGTAGCTTACACCGGGGAGCTGTTTTTT.

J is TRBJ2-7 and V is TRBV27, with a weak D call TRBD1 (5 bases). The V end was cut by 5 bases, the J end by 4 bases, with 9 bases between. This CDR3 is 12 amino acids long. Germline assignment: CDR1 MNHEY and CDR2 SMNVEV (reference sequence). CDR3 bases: TGTGCCAGCAGTCCCACAGGATACGAGCAGTACTTC. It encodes CASSPTGYEQYF.

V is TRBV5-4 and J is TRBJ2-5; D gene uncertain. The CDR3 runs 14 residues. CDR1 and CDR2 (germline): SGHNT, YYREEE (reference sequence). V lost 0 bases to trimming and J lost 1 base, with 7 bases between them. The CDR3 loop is CASSLDGFQETQYF. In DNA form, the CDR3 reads TGTGCCAGCAGCTTGGACGGTTTCCAAGAGACCCAGTACTTC.

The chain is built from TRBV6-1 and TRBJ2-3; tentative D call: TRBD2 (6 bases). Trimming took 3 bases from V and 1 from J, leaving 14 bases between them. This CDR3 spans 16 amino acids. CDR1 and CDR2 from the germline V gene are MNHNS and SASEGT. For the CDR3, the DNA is TGTGCCAGCAGTGAGGGGGGTAGAGGAGGCACAGATACGCAGTATTTT. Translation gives CASSEGGRGGTDTQYF.

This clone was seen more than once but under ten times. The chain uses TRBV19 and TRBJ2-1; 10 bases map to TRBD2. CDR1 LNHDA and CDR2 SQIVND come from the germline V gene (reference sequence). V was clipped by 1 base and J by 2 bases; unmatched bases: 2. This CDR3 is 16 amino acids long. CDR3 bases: TGTGCCAGTAGTATAGGTCTAGCGGGGGCCTACAATGAGCAGTTCTTC. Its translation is CASSIGLAGAYNEQFF. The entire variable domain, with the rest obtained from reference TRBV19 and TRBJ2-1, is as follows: DGGITQSPKYLFRKEGQNVTLSCEQNLNHDAMYWYRQDPGQGLRLIYYSQIVNDFQKGDIAEGYSVSREKKESFPLTVTSAQKNPTAFYLCASSIGLAGAYNEQFFGPGTRLTVL.